This TCR beta chain emerged from a study of molecular identifiers for immune sequencing clone quantification. Study in general: Four portions were sequenced after RNA from roughly 18,000 or 92,000 naive CD8 cells was split five ways in replicates.

MiXCR was run by TCRdb on the PCR reads, yielding one entry per CDR3 protein. This table has roughly 630,000 distinct CDR3 sequences, about 25% appearing once. Of note for this clonotype: The junction shows a germline mismatch at one end, possibly a read error.

The CDR3 covers 13 residues. The origin of this receptor is a human donor in good health. Some libraries in this study had Jurkat cell RNA spiked in. The V gene is TRBV12-3 or TRBV12-4, the J gene TRBJ2-5; D uncertain. The sample comprised naive CD8+ T cells from blood, with Jurkat cell RNA spiked in. Subset defined: FACS-sorted CD8+CD4-CCR7+CD45RA+ naive T cells. The CDR3 coding sequence is TGTGCGAGCAGTTTATCTAGTGAAGAGACCCAGTACTTC. As protein: CASSLSSEETQYF.